A single sample is the source of the 5 T cell receptor beta chains below, sequenced in a study of T-cell memory formation after mild COVID-19. Via MiXCR, TCRdb re-called the 5' RACE reads, giving one row per CDR3 protein. The sample holds about 440,000 distinct CDR3 sequences, roughly 20% seen once. Sequencing was performed on PBMCs or a T cell subset sorted from them (not recorded which). The receptor source for this set is an adult woman who had mild COVID-19 (a few samples of this study predate the infection). Cell type and time point are not known.

In this sample, this clonotype turned up a few times. CDR3 residues: CATSVGGHGYTF. The DNA of the CDR3 is TGTGCCACCTCTGTTGGCGGGCACGGCTACACCTTC. The gene calls are TRBV24-1 and TRBJ1-2, with D unresolved. Trimming left V 9 bases short and J 8 bases short, with 15 bases between. Germline CDR1 reads KGHDR; CDR2 reads SFDVKD. The CDR3 consists of 12 residues.

The chain joins TRBV3-1 to TRBJ1-2, with D tentatively TRBD1 (6 bases). The CDR3 sequence is 17 residues long. The V end was cut by 0 bases, the J end by 8 bases, with 22 bases between. From germline, CDR1 is LGHDT and CDR2 YNNKEL (reference sequence). The CDR3 loop is CASSQDGIRGAQRGYTF. The CDR3 DNA sequence: TGTGCCAGCAGCCAAGACGGAATCCGGGGGGCGCAGAGGGGCTACACCTTC. Looking up the rest from reference TRBV3-1 and TRBJ1-2 gives the full variable domain: DTAVSQTPKYLVTQMGNDKSIKCEQNLGHDTMYWYKQDSKKFLKIMFSYNNKELIINETVPNRFSPKSPDKAHLNLHINSLELGDSAVYFCASSQDGIRGAQRGYTFGSGTRLTVV.

The chain carries TRBV29-1 and TRBJ1-1; D might be TRBD1 (6 bases). The V end lost 2 bases, the J end lost 11 bases, and 15 bases lay between the germline ends. Germline values: CDR1 SQVTM, CDR2 ANQGSEA. This CDR3 comprises 12 residues. The CDR3 DNA reads TGCAGCGTTGAAAGAGGGGGGGCCGGCGCTTTCTTT. Its protein is CSVERGGAGAFF.

Only a few counts were recorded for this clonotype. The chain has TRBV7-6 and TRBJ2-5; 8 nucleotides line up with TRBD1. Germline V lookup: CDR1 SGHVS, CDR2 FNYEAQ. V trimming: 3 bases; J trimming: 9 bases; junction bases outside the gene matches: 15. The CDR3 runs to 16 residues. In nucleotides, the CDR3 is TGTGCCAGCAGCTTCGGAGAAGGGACAGGTGGTTTGTCCCAGTACTTC. Translated: CASSFGEGTGGLSQYF.

This chain joins TRBV7-8 and TRBJ2-2; TRBD1 is a possible D gene (6 bases). The CDR3 covers 17 residues. The germline CDR1 and CDR2 sequences are SGHVS and FQNEAQ. The germline V and J ends were trimmed by 0 bases and 2 bases, with 13 bases remaining between them. For the CDR3, the DNA is TGTGCCAGCAGCTTAGCGAGGACAGTGATTAACACCGGGGAGCTGTTTTTT. Translating it yields CASSLARTVINTGELFF.